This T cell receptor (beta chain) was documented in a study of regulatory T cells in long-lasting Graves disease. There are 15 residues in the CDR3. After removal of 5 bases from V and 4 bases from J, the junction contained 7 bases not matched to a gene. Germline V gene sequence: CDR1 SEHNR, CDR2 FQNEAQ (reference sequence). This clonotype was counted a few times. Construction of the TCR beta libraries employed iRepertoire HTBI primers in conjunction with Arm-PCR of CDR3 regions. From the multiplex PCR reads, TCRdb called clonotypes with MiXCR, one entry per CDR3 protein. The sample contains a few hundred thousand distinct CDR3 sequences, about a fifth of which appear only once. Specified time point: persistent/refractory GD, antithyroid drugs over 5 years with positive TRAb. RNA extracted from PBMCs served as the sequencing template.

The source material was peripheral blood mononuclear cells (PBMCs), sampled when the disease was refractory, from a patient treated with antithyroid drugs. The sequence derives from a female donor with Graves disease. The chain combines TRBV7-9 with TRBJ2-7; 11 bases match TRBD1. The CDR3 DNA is TGTGCCAGCAGCCTGCGGACAGGGGGCGATTACGAGCAGTACTTC. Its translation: CASSLRTGGDYEQYF. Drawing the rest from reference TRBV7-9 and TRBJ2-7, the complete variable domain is DTGVSQNPRHKITKRGQNVTFRCDPISEHNRLYWYRQTLGQGPEFLTYFQNEAQLEKSRLLSDRFSAERPKGSFSTLEIQRTEQGDSAMYLCASSLRTGGDYEQYFGPGTRLTVT.